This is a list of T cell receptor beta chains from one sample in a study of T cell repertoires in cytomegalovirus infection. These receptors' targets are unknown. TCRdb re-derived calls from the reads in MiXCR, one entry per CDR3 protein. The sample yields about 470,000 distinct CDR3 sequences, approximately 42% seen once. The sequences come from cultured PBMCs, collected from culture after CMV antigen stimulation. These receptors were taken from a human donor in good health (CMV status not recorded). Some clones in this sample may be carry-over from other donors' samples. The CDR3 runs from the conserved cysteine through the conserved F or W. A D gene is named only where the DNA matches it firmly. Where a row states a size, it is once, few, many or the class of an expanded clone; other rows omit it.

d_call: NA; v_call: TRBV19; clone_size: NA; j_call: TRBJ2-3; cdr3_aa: CASSTFGTGSGDTQYF; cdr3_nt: TGTGCCAGTAGTACCTTCGGCACTGGGTCTGGAGATACGCAGTATTTT
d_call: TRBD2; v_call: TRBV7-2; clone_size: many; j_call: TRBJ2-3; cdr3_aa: CASSLNGAGGGTDTQYF; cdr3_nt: TGTGCCAGCAGCTTAAACGGGGCGGGAGGTGGCACAGATACGCAGTATTTT
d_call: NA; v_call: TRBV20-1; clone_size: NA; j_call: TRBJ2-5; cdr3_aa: CSATFGPGPSLQETQYF; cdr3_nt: TGCAGTGCTACATTCGGGCCGGGACCTAGCCTCCAAGAGACCCAGTACTTC
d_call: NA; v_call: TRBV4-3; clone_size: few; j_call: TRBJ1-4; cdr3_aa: CASSQVRSATNEKLFF; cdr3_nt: TGCGCCAGCAGCCAAGTCCGGAGTGCAACTAATGAAAAACTGTTTTTT
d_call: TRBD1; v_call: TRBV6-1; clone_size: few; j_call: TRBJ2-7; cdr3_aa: CASSQWPGQAFHEQYF; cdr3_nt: TGTGCCAGCAGTCAATGGCCGGGACAGGCTTTCCACGAGCAGTACTTC
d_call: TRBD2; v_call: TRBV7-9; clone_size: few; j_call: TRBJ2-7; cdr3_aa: CASSLQQTSWEPHEQYF; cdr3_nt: TGTGCCAGCAGCTTACAGCAGACTAGCTGGGAACCCCACGAGCAGTACTTC
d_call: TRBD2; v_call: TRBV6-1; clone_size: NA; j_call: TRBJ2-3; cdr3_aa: CASSEAIAGEGDTQYF; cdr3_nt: TGTGCCAGCAGTGAAGCTATAGCGGGAGAGGGCGATACGCAGTATTTT
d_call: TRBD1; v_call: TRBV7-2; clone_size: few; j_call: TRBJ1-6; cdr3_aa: CASSLVGTGVSPLHF; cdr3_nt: TGTGCCAGCAGCTTAGTGGGGACAGGGGTCTCACCCCTCCACTTT
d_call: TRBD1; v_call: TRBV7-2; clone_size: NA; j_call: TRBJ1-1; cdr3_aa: CASSQTGATEAFF; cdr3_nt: TGTGCCAGCAGCCAGACAGGGGCCACTGAAGCTTTCTTT
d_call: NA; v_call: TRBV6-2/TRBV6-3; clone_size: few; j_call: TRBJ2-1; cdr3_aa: CASSYVARNEQFF; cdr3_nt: TGTGCCAGCAGTTACGTCGCGAGGAATGAGCAGTTCTTC
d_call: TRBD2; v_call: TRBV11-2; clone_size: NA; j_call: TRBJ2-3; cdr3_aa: CASSFGRGRIRTDTQYF; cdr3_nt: TGTGCCAGCAGCTTCGGTCGCGGGAGGATCCGTACAGATACGCAGTATTTT
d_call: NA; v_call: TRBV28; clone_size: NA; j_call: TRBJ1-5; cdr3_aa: CASSSGGWEGGHQPQHF; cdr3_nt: TGTGCCAGCAGTTCCGGGGGTTGGGAGGGGGGTCATCAGCCCCAGCATTTT
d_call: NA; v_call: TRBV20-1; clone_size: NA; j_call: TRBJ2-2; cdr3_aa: CSARVTPGELFF; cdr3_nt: TGCAGTGCTAGAGTCACACCCGGGGAGCTGTTTTTT
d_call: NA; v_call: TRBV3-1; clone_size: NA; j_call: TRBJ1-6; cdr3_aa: CASSQRQDNSPLHF; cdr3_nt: TGTGCCAGCAGCCAACGGCAGGATAATTCACCCCTCCACTTT
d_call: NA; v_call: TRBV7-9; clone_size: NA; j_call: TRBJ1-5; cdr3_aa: CASSPHGNQPQHF; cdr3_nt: TGTGCCAGCAGCCCGCACGGCAATCAGCCCCAGCATTTT
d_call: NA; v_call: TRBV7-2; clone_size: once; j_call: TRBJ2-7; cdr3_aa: CASSIRPSPTYEQYF; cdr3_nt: TGTGCCAGCAGTATACGGCCTAGCCCTACCTACGAGCAGTACTTC
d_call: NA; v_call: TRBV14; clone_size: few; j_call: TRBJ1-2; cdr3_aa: CASSQVQGPYGYTF; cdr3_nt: TGTGCCAGCAGCCAAGTTCAGGGCCCCTATGGCTACACCTTC
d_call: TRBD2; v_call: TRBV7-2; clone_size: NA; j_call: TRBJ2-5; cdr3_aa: CASSPGLAVIQETQYF; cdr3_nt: TGTGCCAGCAGCCCCGGACTAGCGGTCATACAAGAGACCCAGTACTTC
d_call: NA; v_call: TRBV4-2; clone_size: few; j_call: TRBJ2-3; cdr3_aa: CASSQEGSVQGDTQYF; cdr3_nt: TGTGCCAGCAGCCAAGAGGGGAGCGTCCAGGGAGATACGCAGTATTTT
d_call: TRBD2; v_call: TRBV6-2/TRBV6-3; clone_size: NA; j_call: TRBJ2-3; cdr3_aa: CASGRRREAPTDTQYF; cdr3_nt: TGTGCCAGCGGGAGACGGCGGGAGGCCCCCACAGATACGCAGTATTTT
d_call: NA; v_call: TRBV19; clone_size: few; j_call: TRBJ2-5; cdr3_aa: CASRQTSRETQYF; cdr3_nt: TGTGCCAGTAGACAAACTAGTCGCGAGACCCAGTACTTC
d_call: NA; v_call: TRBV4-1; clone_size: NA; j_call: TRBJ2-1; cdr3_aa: CASSQLGSPYNEQFF; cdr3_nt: TGCGCCAGCAGCCAGCTCGGTTCTCCATACAATGAGCAGTTCTTC
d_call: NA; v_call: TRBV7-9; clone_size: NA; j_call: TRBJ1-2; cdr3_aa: CASSLEPGQTINYGYTF; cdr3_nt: TGTGCCAGCAGCTTAGAACCCGGACAGACGATTAACTATGGCTACACCTTC
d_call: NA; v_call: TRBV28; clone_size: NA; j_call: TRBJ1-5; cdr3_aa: CASSSGVNQPQHF; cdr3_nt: TGTGCCAGCAGTTCAGGAGTTAACCAGCCCCAGCATTTT
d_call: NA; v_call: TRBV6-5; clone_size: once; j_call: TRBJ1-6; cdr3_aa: CASSYSIDSPLHF; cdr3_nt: TGTGCCAGCAGTTACTCGATTGACTCACCCCTCCACTTT
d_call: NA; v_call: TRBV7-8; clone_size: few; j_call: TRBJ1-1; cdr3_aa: CASSSSGGPNTEAFF; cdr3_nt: TGTGCCAGCAGCTCCTCTGGGGGCCCAAACACTGAAGCTTTCTTT
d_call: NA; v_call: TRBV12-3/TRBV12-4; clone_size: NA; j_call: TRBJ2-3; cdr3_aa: CASRFTGTDTQYF; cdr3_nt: TGTGCCAGCAGATTCACAGGGACAGATACGCAGTATTTT
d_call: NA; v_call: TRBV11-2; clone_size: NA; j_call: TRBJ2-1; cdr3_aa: CASSPFLAHNEQFF; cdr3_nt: TGTGCCAGCAGCCCTTTTTTGGCCCACAATGAGCAGTTCTTC
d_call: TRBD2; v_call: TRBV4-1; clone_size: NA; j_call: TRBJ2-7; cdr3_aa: CASSQEGGGFYEQYF; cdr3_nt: TGCGCCAGCAGCCAAGAGGGGGGGGGGTTCTACGAGCAGTACTTC
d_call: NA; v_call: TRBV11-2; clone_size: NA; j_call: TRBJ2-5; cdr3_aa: CASSSQPGPQFIQETQYF; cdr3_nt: TGTGCCAGCAGCTCCCAACCGGGACCGCAGTTTATCCAAGAGACCCAGTACTTC
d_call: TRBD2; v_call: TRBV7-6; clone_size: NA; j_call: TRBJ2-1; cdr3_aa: CASSPRGSGGTRDEQFF; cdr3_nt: TGTGCCAGCAGCCCGAGGGGTAGCGGGGGGACCCGGGATGAGCAGTTCTTC
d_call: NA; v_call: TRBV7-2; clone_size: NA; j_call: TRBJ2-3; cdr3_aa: CASSFGASAFTDTQYF; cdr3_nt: TGTGCCAGCAGCTTTGGGGCTAGCGCTTTCACAGATACGCAGTATTTT
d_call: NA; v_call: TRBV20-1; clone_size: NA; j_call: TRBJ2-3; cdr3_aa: CSARRQSTDTQYF; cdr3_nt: TGCAGTGCTAGAAGACAGAGCACAGATACGCAGTATTTT